The source of this TCR beta chain is a study of OX40 agonist ivuxolimab in advanced cancers. Turning to the study itself: Across the patients, intravenous ivuxolimab was delivered every 2 weeks at 0.01 to 10 mg/kg. Checkpoint inhibitors had been given previously to over 30% of patients.

Repertoires were generated with immunoSEQ multiplex PCR, while TCRdb's copy carries only in-frame clones and drops some. The table has roughly 74,000 clones, 92% seen once. This clone was found once. This specimen consisted of CD4+ or CD8+ T cells sorted from blood, obtained in a trial of the OX40 agonist ivuxolimab. The receptor comes from an adult with an advanced solid tumor such as melanoma, head and neck, liver or kidney cancer.

This CDR3 reads CSLVAGETQYF. Written as DNA, the CDR3 is TGCAGCCTGGTGGCGGGGGAGACCCAGTACTTC. The genes are TRBV20-1 and TRBJ2-5, with D perhaps TRBD2 (6 bases). CDR3 size: 11 residues. CDR1 and CDR2 (germline): DFQATT, SNEGSKA (reference sequence).